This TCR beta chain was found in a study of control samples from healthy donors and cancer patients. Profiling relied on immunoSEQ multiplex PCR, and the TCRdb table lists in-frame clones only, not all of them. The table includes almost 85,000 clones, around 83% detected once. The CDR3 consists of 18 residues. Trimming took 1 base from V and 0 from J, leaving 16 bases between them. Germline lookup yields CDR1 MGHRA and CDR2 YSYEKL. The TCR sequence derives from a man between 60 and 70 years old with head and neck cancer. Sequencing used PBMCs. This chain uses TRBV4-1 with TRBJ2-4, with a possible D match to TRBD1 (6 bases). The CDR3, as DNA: TGCGCCAGCAGCCAAGCGGGACACGGTACCGTAGCCAAAAACATTCAGTACTTC. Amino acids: CASSQAGHGTVAKNIQYF.